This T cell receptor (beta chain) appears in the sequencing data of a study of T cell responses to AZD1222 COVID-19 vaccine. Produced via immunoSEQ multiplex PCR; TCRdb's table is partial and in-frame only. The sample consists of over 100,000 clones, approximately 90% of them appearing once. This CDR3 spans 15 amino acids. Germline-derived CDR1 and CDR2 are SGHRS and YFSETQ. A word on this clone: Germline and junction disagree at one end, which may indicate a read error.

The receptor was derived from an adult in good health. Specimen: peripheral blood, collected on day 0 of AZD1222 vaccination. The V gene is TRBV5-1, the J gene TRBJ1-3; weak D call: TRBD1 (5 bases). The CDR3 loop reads CASTLGPSEERTIYF. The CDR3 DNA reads TGCGCCAGCACCTTGGGGCCTTCAGAGGAACGCACCATATATTTT.